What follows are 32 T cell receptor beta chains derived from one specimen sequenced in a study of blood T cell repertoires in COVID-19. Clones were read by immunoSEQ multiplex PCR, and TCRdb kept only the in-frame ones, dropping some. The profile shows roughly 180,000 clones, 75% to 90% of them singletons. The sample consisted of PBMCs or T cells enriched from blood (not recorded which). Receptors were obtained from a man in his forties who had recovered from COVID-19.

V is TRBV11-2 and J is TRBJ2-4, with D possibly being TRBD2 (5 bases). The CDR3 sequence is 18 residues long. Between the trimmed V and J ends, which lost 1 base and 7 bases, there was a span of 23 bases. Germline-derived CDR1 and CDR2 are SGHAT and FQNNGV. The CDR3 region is CASSLGTSLAYAANIQYF. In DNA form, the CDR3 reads TGTGCCAGCAGCTTAGGGACCTCTCTAGCCTACGCAGCTAACATTCAGTACTTC. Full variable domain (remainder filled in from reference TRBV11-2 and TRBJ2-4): EAGVAQSPRYKIIEKRQSVAFWCNPISGHATLYWYQQILGQGPKLLIQFQNNGVVDDSQLPKDRFSAERLKGVDSTLKIQPAKLEDSAVYLCASSLGTSLAYAANIQYFGAGTRLSVL.

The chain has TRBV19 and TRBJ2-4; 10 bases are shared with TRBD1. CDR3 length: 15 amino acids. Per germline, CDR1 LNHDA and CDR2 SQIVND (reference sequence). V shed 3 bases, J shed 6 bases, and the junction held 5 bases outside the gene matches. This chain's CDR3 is CASSMVGTGANIQYF. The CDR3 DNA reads TGTGCCAGTAGTATGGTGGGGACAGGGGCAAACATTCAGTACTTC.

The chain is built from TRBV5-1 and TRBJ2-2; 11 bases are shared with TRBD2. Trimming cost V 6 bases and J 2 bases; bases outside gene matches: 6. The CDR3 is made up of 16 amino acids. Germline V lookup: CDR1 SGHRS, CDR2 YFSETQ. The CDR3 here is CASKATSGGNTGELFF. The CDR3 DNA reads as TGCGCCAGCAAGGCTACTAGCGGGGGAAACACCGGGGAGCTGTTTTTT.

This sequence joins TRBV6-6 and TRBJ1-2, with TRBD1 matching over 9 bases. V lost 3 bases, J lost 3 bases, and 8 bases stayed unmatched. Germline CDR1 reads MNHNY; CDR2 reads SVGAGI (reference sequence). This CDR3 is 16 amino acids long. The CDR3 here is CASSYSDRGRDYGYTF. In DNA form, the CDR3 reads TGTGCCAGCAGTTATTCGGACAGGGGCCGTGACTATGGCTACACCTTC.

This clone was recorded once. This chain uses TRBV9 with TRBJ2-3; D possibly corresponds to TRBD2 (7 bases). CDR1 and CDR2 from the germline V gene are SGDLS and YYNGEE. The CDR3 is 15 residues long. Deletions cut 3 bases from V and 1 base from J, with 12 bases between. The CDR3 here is CASSDREGGTDTQYF. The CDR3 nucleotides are TGTGCCAGCAGCGACAGGGAGGGAGGCACAGATACGCAGTATTTT.

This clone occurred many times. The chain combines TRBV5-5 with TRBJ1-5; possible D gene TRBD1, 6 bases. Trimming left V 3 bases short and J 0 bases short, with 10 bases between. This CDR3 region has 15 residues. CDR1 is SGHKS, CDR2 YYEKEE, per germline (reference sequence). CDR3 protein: CASSSGTTSNQPQHF. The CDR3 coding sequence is TGTGCCAGCAGCTCCGGGACAACTAGCAATCAGCCCCAGCATTTT.

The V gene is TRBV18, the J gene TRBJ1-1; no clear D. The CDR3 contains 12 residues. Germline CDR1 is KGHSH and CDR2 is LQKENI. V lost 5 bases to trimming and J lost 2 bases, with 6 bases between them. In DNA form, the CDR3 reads TGTGCCAGCTCAAGCATTAACACTGAAGCTTTCTTT. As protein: CASSSINTEAFF.

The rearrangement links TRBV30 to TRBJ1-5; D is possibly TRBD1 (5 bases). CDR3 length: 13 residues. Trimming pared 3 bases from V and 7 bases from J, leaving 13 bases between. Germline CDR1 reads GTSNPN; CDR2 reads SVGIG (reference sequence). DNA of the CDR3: TGTGCCTGGAGGGAGAAAGGGGTGCAGCCCCAGCATTTT. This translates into CAWREKGVQPQHF.

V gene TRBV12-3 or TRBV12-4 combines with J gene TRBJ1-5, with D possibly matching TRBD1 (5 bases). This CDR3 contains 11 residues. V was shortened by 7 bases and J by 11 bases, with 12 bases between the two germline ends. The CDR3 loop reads CASTMGGTQHF. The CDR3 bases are TGTGCCAGCACCATGGGGGGGACCCAGCATTTT.

The CDR3 region is CASSLDGRGNTIYF. The CDR3 DNA reads as TGTGCCAGCAGCTTAGATGGGCGTGGAAACACCATATATTTT. V gene TRBV11-2 combines with J gene TRBJ1-3, with D unresolved. Germline V gene lookup returns CDR1 SGHAT and CDR2 FQNNGV. Trimming took off 0 bases at V and 3 bases at J, with 6 bases between the two ends. The CDR3 sequence is 14 residues long.

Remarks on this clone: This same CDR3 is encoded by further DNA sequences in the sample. CDR3 DNA sequence: TGCGCCAGCAGCTTAGGGGGCGGACAGCCCCAGCATTTT. Translating gives CASSLGGGQPQHF. The chain is built from TRBV5-1 and TRBJ1-5; 7 bases align to TRBD1. CDR3 size: 13 residues. J gave up 7 bases and V 2 bases, and 3 bases lay outside the gene matches. Germline lookup yields CDR1 SGHRS and CDR2 YFSETQ.

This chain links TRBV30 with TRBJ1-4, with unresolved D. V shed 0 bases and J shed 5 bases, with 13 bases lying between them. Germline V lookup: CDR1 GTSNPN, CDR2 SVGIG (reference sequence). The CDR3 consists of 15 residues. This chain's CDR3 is CAWSVGMSVNEKLFF. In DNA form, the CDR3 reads TGTGCCTGGAGTGTGGGCATGTCTGTAAATGAAAAACTGTTTTTT.

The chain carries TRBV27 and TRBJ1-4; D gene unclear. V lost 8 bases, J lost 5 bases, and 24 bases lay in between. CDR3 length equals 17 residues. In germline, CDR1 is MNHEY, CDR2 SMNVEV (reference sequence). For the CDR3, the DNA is TGTGCCAGCGGGCATTCTAGGGAGTACCGTAACAATGAAAAACTGTTTTTT. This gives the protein CASGHSREYRNNEKLFF.

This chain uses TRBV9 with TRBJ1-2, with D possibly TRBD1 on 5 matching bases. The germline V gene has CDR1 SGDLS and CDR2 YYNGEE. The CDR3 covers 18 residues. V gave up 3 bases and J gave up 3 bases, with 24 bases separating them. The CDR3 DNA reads TGTGCCAGCAGCGGAGACAGAGGCCAGGGTCCGGGCCACTATGGCTACACCTTC. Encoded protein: CASSGDRGQGPGHYGYTF.

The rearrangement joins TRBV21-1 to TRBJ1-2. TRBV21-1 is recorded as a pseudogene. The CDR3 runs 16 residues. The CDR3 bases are TGTGCCAGCAGCAAAGCCTTCGACTCGCCCTCCGACGGCTACACCTTC. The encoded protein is CASSKAFDSPSDGYTF.

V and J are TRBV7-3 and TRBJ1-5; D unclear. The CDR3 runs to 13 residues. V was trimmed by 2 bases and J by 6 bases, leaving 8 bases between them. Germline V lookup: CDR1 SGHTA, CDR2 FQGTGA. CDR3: CASSLYEGQPQHF. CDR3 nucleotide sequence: TGTGCCAGCAGCTTATACGAGGGTCAGCCCCAGCATTTT.

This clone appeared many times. The CDR3 DNA follows: TGTGCCAGCAGCTTAGTCGGGGTGGGAGAAAAACTGTTTTTT. Encoded protein: CASSLVGVGEKLFF. This chain connects TRBV7-2 to TRBJ1-4; D gene ambiguous. V was pared by 1 base and J by 8 bases, with 11 bases between. The CDR3 spans 14 residues. Looked up from germline, CDR1 is SGHTA and CDR2 is FQGNSA.

Here the CDR3 reads CASSSPWQGSHEQYF. CDR3 in DNA: TGTGCCAGCAGCTCCCCCTGGCAGGGTAGCCACGAGCAGTACTTC. This chain uses TRBV3-1 (or the pseudogene TRBV3-2) with TRBJ2-7, with a weak D call TRBD1 (5 bases). The germline V gene has CDR1 LGHDT and CDR2 YNNKEL (reference sequence). Trimming took off 5 bases at V and 5 bases at J, with 19 bases between the two ends. The CDR3 loop spans 15 amino acids.

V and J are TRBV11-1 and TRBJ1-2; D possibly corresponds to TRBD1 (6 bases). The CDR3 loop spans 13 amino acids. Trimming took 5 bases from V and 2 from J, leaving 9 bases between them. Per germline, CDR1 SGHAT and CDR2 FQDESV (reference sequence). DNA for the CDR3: TGTGCCAGCAGCCCCGGACAGAACTATGGCTACACCTTC. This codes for CASSPGQNYGYTF.

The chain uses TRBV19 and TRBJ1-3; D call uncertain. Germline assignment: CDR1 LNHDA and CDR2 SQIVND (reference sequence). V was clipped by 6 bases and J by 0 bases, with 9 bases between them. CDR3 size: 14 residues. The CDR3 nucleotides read TGTGCCAGTAGCCTCGGGGACTCTGGAAACACCATATATTTT. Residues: CASSLGDSGNTIYF.

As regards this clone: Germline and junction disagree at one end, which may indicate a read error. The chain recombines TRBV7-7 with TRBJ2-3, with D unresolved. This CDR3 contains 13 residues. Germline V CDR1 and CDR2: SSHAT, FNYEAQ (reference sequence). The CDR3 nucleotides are TGTGCTAGCAGCCGACACTCGTTAGATACGCAGTATTTT. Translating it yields CASSRHSLDTQYF. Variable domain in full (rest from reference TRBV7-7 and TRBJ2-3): GAGVSQSPRYKVTKRGQDVTLRCDPISSHATLYWYQQALGQGPEFLTYFNYEAQPDKSGLPSDRFSAERPEGSISTLTIQRTEQRDSAMYRCASSRHSLDTQYFGPGTRLTVL.

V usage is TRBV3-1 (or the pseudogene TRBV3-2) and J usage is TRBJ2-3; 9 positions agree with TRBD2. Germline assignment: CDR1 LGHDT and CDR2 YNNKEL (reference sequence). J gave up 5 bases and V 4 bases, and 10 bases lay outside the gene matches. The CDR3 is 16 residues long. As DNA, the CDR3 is TGTGCCAGCAGCCCACTCGCGGGGGGGCAGTTAGATACGCAGTATTTT. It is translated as CASSPLAGGQLDTQYF.

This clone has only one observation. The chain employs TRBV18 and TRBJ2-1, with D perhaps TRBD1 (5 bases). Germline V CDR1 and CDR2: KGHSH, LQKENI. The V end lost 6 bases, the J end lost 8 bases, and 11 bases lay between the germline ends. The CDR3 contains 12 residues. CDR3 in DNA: TGTGCCAGCTCGGCAGGGAAGCATGAGCAGTTCTTC. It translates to CASSAGKHEQFF.

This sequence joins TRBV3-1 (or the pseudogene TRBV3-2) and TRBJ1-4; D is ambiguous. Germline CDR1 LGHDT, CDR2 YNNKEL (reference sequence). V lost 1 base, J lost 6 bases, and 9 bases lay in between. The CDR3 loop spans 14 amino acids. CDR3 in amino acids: CASSQVFGDEKLFF. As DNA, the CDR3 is TGTGCCAGCAGCCAAGTATTCGGGGATGAAAAACTGTTTTTT.

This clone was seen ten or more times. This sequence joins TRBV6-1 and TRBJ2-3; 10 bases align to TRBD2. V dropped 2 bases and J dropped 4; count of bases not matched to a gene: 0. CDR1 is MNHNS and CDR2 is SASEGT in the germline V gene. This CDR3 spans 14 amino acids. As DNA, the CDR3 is TGTGCCAGCAGTGAACTAGCGGGAGCAGATACGCAGTATTTT. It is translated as CASSELAGADTQYF.

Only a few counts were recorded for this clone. Written as DNA, the CDR3 is TGTGCCAGCAGTATCGACAGGTTCGGCCAGCATTTT. Translated, it gives CASSIDRFGQHF. The chain employs TRBV12-3 or TRBV12-4 and TRBJ1-5, with a weak D call TRBD1 (6 bases). This CDR3 spans 12 amino acids. V lost 5 bases and J 12 bases, leaving 14 bases between the germline ends.

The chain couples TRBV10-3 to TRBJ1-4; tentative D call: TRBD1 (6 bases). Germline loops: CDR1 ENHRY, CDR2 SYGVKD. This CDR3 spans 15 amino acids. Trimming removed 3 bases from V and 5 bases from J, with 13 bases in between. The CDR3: CAISDPGGENEKLFF. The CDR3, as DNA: TGTGCCATCAGTGATCCTGGGGGCGAGAATGAAAAACTGTTTTTT.

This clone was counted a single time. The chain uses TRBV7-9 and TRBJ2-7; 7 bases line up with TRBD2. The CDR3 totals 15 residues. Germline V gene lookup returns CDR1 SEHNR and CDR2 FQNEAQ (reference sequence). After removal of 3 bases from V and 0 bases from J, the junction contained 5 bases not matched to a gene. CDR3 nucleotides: TGTGCCAGCAGCTTCCCGGTAGCGGGCTCCTACGAGCAGTACTTC. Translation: CASSFPVAGSYEQYF.

This CDR3 reads CATKGTSTETQYF. The CDR3 coding sequence is TGTGCCACAAAGGGGACTTCAACAGAGACCCAGTACTTC. The chain recombines TRBV10-3 with TRBJ2-5; a possible D gene is TRBD2 (6 bases). V lost 10 bases and J 4 bases, leaving 16 bases between the germline ends. The V gene's germline CDR1 is ENHRY and CDR2 SYGVKD. The CDR3 spans 13 residues.

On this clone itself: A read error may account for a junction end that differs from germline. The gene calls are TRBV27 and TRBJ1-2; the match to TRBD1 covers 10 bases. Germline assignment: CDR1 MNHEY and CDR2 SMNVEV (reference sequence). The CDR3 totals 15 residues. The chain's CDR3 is CACSISDRGRYGYTF. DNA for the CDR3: TGTGCCTGCAGTATCTCGGACAGGGGGAGGTATGGCTACACCTTC.

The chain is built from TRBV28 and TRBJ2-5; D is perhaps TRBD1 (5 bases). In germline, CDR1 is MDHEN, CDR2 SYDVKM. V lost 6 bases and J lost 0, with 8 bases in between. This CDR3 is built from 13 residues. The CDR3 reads CASRGPYQETQYF. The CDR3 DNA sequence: TGTGCCAGCAGGGGGCCGTACCAAGAGACCCAGTACTTC. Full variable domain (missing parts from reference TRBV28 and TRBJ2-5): DVKVTQSSRYLVKRTGEKVFLECVQDMDHENMFWYRQDPGLGLRLIYFSYDVKMKEKGDIPEGYSVSREKKERFSLILESASTNQTSMYLCASRGPYQETQYFGPGTRLLVL.

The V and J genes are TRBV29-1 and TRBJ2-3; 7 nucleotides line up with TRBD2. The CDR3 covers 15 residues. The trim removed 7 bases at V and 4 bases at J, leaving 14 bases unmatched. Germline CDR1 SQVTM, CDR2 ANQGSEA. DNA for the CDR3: TGCAGCGGGGTGGTAAACGGGGGGTTGGCAGATACGCAGTATTTT. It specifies CSGVVNGGLADTQYF.